A single sample gave rise to the 10 T cell receptor beta chains below, sequenced in a study of T cells in Graves' hyperthyroidism and ophthalmopathy. RNA transcripts were the template for amplifying TCR beta CDR3 regions. Initially, a first-round RT-PCR of the TCR CDR3 employed the HTBI primer set. TCRdb called the multiplex PCR reads again in MiXCR, with one record for every CDR3 protein. The repertoire holds some 460,000 distinct CDR3 sequences, with 15% to 19% as singletons. The sample consisted of blood. The receptors shown here come from a woman aged 18-29 years with Graves' hyperthyroidism.

This clonotype turned up a few times. This sequence joins TRBV9 and TRBJ2-1; the match to TRBD2 covers 8 bases. In germline, CDR1 is SGDLS, CDR2 YYNGEE. Trimming at V came to 0 bases and at J to 4 bases, leaving 3 bases not matched to a gene. This CDR3 is 15 amino acids long. CDR3 region: CASSVGTSQYNEQFF. The DNA of the CDR3 is TGTGCCAGCAGCGTAGGGACTAGCCAGTACAATGAGCAGTTCTTC.

In its sample, this clonotype was seen a few times. The chain couples TRBV12-3 or TRBV12-4 to TRBJ2-2; no reliable D call. This CDR3 is built from 15 residues. Trimming stripped 2 bases from V and 1 base from J, with 8 bases between. The CDR3 DNA reads TGTGCCAGCAGTTTAAAACGGATGAACACCGGGGAGCTGTTTTTT. It codes for CASSLKRMNTGELFF.

The chain joins TRBV5-1 to TRBJ2-5, with D possibly being TRBD1 or TRBD2 (5 bases each). CDR3 size: 15 residues. Looked up from germline, CDR1 is SGHRS and CDR2 is YFSETQ. V dropped 0 bases and J dropped 3 bases, with 12 bases sitting between them. CDR3 sequence (DNA): TGCGCCAGCAGCTTGGCCGGGACGGAAAAAGAGACCCAGTACTTC. Translating gives CASSLAGTEKETQYF.

This clonotype has a count of ten or more. The gene calls are TRBV13 and TRBJ1-1; D is undetermined. This CDR3 comprises 12 residues. The germline V and J ends were trimmed by 8 bases and 7 bases, with 14 bases remaining between them. CDR1 PRHDT and CDR2 FYEKMQ come from the germline V gene (reference sequence). The CDR3 sequence is CASLREAGEAFF. CDR3 coding DNA: TGTGCCAGCCTACGGGAAGCGGGTGAAGCTTTCTTT.

Note on this clonotype: A much larger clone is a single base away; this may be a read error. The chain couples TRBV29-1 to TRBJ1-4; D not certain. CDR1 SQVTM and CDR2 ANQGSEA come from the germline V gene. The length of the CDR3 is 14 residues. The CDR3 nucleotides are TGCAGCGTTGAAAGGGCGTCAACTAATGAAAGACTGTTTTTT. Encoded protein: CSVERASTNERLFF.

There are a few counts of this clonotype. The J gene is TRBJ2-1, the V gene TRBV7-6; 12 bases agree with TRBD2. The CDR3 consists of 17 residues. Germline CDR1 is SGHVS and CDR2 is FNYEAQ. V shed 5 bases, J shed 4 bases, and the junction held 9 bases outside the gene matches. This CDR3 is CASSRSTSGRRYNEQFF. The CDR3 bases are TGTGCCAGCAGCAGAAGTACTAGCGGGAGGCGATACAATGAGCAGTTCTTC.

This chain links TRBV14 with TRBJ2-6; 12 bases are a match to TRBD2. Trimming at V came to 0 bases and at J to 1 base, leaving 16 bases not matched to a gene. The CDR3 is 23 residues long. Germline CDR1 SGHDN, CDR2 FVKESK. The CDR3 nucleotides read TGTGCCAGCAGCCAAGAGAGAGTAGGACTAGCGGGATTTCTGGTTTCTGGGGCCAACGTCCTGACTTTC. Protein product: CASSQERVGLAGFLVSGANVLTF.

This rearrangement joins TRBV29-1 to TRBJ2-1; tentative D call: TRBD2 (5 bases). The CDR3 is made up of 13 amino acids. The germline V gene has CDR1 SQVTM and CDR2 ANQGSEA. V lost 6 bases to trimming and J lost 0 bases, with 9 bases between them. The CDR3 here is CSVAGNSYNEQFF. The CDR3 DNA sequence: TGCAGCGTGGCCGGGAACTCCTACAATGAGCAGTTCTTC.

This clonotype was seen many times. The V call is TRBV20-1, the J call TRBJ2-7, with 15 bases matching TRBD2. The CDR3 runs 15 residues. The germline gives CDR1 DFQATT, CDR2 SNEGSKA (reference sequence). Trimming at V came to 5 bases and at J to 0 bases, leaving 2 bases not matched to a gene. The CDR3 loop is CSAWGLAGGSYEQYF. CDR3 DNA sequence: TGCAGTGCTTGGGGACTAGCGGGAGGCTCCTACGAGCAGTACTTC.

This clonotype has a count of ten or more. The chain recombines TRBV6-1 with TRBJ1-5; D may be TRBD1 (5 bases). V was pared by 5 bases and J by 5 bases, with 10 bases between. Germline V gene sequence: CDR1 MNHNS, CDR2 SASEGT. CDR3 length equals 13 residues. The CDR3 sequence is CASSSTGDQPQHF. The CDR3 bases are TGTGCCAGCAGTTCGACGGGGGATCAGCCCCAGCATTTT.